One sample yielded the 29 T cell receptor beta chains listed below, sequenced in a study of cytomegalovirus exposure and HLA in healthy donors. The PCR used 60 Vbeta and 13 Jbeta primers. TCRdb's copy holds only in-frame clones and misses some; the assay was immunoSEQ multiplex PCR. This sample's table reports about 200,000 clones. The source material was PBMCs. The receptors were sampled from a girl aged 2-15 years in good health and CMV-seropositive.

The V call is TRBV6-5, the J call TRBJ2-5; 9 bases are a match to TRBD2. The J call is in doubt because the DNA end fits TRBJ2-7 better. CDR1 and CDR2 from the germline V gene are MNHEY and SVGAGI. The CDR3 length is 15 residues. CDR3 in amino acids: CASSYSIAGVYEQYF. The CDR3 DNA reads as TGTGCCAGCAGTTACTCGATAGCGGGGGTCTACGAGCAGTACTTC.

CDR3 region: CASSTTNGVRDTQYF. CDR3 nucleotide sequence: TGTGCCAGCTCAACAACCAACGGAGTCAGAGATACGCAGTATTTT. The V and J genes are TRBV18 and TRBJ2-3; no firm D call. CDR1 is KGHSH and CDR2 is LQKENI in the germline V gene. V was pared by 5 bases and J by 5 bases, with 17 bases between. The length of the CDR3 is 15 residues.

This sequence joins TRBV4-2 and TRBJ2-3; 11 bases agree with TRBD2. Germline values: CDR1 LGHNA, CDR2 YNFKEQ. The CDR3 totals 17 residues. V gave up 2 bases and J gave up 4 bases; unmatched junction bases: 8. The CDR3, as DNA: TGTGCCAGCAGCCAACCGACCGGGACTAGCGGTTCAGATACGCAGTATTTT. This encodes CASSQPTGTSGSDTQYF.

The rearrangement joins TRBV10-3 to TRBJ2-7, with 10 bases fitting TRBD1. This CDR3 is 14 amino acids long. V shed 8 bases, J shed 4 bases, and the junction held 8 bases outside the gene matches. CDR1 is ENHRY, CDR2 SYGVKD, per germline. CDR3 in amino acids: CAISRTGGDYEQYF. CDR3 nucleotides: TGTGCCATCTCAAGGACAGGGGGGGATTACGAGCAGTACTTC.

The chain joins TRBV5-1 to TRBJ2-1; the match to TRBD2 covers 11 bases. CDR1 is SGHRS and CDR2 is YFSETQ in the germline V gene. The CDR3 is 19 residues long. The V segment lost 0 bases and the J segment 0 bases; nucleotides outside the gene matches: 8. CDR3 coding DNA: TGCGCCAGCAGCTTGGTACTAGCGGGAGCGAGAAGCTCCTACAATGAGCAGTTCTTC. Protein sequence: CASSLVLAGARSSYNEQFF.

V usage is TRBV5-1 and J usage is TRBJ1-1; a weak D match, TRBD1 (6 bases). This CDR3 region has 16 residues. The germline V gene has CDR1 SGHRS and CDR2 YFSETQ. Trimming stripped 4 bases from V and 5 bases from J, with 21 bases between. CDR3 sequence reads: CASSPEGGRSKTEAFF. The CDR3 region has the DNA TGCGCCAGCAGCCCGGAGGGGGGGAGAAGTAAAACTGAAGCTTTCTTT.

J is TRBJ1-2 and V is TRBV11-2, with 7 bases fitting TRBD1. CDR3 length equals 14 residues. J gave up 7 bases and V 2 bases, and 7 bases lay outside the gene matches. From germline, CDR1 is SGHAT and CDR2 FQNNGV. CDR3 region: CASSLQTGSGGYTF. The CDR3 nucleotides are TGTGCCAGCAGCTTACAGACAGGGTCGGGTGGCTACACCTTC.

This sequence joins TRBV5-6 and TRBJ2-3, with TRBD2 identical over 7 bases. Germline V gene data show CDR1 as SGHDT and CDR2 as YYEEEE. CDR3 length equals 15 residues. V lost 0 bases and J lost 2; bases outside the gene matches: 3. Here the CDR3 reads CASSLAAGPTDTQYF. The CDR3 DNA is TGTGCCAGCAGCTTGGCAGCGGGACCCACAGATACGCAGTATTTT. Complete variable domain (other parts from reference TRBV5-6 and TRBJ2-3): DAGVTQSPTHLIKTRGQQVTLRCSPKSGHDTVSWYQQALGQGPQFIFQYYEEEERQRGNFPDRFSGHQFPNYSSELNVNALLLGDSALYLCASSLAAGPTDTQYFGPGTRLTVL.

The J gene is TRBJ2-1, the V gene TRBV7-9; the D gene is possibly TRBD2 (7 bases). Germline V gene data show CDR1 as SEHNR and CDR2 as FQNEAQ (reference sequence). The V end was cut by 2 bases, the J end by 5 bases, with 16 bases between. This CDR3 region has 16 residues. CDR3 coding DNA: TGTGCCAGCAGCTTACGGGAGTCGCGGGGGCACAATGAGCAGTTCTTC. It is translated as CASSLRESRGHNEQFF. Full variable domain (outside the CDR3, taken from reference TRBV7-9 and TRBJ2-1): DTGVSQNPRHKITKRGQNVTFRCDPISEHNRLYWYRQTLGQGPEFLTYFQNEAQLEKSRLLSDRFSAERPKGSFSTLEIQRTEQGDSAMYLCASSLRESRGHNEQFFGPGTRLTVL.

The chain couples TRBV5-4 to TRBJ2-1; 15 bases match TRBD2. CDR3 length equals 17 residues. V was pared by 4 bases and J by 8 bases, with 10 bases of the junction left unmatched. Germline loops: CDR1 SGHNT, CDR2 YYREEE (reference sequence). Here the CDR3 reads CASSRPGLAGGLDEQFF. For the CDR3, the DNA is TGTGCCAGCAGCCGTCCGGGACTAGCGGGAGGTCTCGATGAGCAGTTCTTC.

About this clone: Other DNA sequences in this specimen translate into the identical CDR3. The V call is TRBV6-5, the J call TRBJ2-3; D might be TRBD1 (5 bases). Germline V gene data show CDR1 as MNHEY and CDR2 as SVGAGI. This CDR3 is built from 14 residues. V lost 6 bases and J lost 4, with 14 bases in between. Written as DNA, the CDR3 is TGTGCCAGCAGCCTCTATCCAGGGTCAGATACGCAGTATTTT. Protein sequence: CASSLYPGSDTQYF.

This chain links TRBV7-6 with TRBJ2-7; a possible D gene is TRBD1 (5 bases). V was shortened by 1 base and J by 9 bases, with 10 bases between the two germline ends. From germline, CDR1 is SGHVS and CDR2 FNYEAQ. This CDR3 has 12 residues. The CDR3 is CASSLGQGVQYF. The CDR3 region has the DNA TGTGCCAGCAGCTTAGGGCAGGGCGTGCAGTACTTC.

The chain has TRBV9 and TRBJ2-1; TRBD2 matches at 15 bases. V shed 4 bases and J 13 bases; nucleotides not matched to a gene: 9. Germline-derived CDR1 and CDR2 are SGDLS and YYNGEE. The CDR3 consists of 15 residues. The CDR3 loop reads CASSSGTSGRSLQFF. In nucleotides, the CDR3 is TGTGCCAGCAGCTCCGGGACTAGCGGGAGGTCACTTCAGTTCTTC.

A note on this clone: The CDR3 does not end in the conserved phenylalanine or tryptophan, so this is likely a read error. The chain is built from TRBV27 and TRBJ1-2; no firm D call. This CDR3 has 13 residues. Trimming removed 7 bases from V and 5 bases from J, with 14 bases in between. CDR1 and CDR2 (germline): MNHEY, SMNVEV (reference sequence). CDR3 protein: CASTPFAGYGYTS. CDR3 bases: TGTGCCAGCACCCCGTTTGCGGGATATGGCTACACCTCC.

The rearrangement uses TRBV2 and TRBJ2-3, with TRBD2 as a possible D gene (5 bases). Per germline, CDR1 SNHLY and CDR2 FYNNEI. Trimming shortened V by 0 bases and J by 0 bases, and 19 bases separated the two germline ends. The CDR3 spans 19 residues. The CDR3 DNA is TGTGCCAGCAGTGAAGCGCTCCCGGCCGGGGTTACTAGCACAGATACGCAGTATTTT. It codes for CASSEALPAGVTSTDTQYF.

CDR3 nucleotides: TGTGCCAGCTCCGACAGGGGGCCGGAGACCCAGTACTTC. Amino acids: CASSDRGPETQYF. The genes are TRBV27 and TRBJ2-5, with 10 bases lining up with TRBD1. The CDR3 is 13 amino acids. Germline loops: CDR1 MNHEY, CDR2 SMNVEV (reference sequence). With 8 bases clipped from V and 5 bases from J, the junction kept 5 bases outside the gene matches.

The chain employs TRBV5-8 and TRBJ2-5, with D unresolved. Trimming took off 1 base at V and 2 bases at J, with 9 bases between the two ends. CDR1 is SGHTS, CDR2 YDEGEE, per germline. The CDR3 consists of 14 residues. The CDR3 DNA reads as TGTGCCAGCAGCTTGAGCAGGCTTCAAGAGACCCAGTACTTC. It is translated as CASSLSRLQETQYF. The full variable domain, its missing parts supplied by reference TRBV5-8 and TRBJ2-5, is EAGVTQSPTHLIKTRGQQATLRCSPISGHTSVYWYQQALGLGLQFLLWYDEGEERNRGNFPPRFSGRQFPNYSSELNVNALELEDSALYLCASSLSRLQETQYFGPGTRLLVL.

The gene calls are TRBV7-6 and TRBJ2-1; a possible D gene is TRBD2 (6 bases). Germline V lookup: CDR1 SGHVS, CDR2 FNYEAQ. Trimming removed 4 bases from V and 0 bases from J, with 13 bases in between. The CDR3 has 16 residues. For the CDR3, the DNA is TGTGCCAGCAGCTCGGGCGGGATTAGCTCCTACAATGAGCAGTTCTTC. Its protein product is CASSSGGISSYNEQFF.

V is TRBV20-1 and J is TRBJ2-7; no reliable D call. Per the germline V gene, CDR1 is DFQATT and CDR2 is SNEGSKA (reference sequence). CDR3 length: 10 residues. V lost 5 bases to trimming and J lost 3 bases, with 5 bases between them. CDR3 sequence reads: CSAEDYEQYF. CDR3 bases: TGCAGTGCTGAGGACTACGAGCAGTACTTC.

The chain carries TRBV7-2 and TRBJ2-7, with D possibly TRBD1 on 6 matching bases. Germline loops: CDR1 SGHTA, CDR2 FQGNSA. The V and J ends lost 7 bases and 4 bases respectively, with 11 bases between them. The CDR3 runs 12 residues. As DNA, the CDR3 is TGTGCCAGCACCTCCAGGGGTTACGAGCAGTACTTC. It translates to CASTSRGYEQYF.

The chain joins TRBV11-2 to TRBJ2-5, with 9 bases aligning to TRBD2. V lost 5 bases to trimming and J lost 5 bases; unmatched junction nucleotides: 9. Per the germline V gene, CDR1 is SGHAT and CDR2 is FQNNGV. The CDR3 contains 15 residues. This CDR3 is CASSPAGGPGETQYF. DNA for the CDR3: TGTGCCAGCAGCCCGGCGGGAGGGCCGGGGGAGACCCAGTACTTC.

The CDR3 DNA is TGTGCCAGTAGTATAGGAGGTAGCGCCCCTCGTGAGCAGTACTTC. It specifies CASSIGGSAPREQYF. The J gene is TRBJ2-7, the V gene TRBV19, with TRBD2 as a possible D gene (5 bases). This CDR3 has 15 residues. Trimming left V 1 base short and J 7 bases short, with 17 bases between. From germline, CDR1 is LNHDA and CDR2 SQIVND (reference sequence).

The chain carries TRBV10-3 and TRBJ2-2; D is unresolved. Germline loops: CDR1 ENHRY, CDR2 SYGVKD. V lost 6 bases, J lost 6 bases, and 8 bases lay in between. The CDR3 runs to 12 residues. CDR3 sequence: CAIRAPPGELFF. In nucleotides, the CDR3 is TGTGCCATCAGGGCTCCCCCCGGGGAGCTGTTTTTT.

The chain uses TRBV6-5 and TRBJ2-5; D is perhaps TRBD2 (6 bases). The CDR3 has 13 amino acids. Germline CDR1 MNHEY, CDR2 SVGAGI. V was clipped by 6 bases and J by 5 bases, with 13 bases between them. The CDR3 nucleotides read TGTGCCAGCAGGAAGGGAGGCGTGGAGACCCAGTACTTC. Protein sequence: CASRKGGVETQYF.

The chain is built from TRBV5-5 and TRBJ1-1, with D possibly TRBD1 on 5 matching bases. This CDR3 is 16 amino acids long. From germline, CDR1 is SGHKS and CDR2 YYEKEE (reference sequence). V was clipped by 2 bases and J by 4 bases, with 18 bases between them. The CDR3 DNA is TGTGCCAGCAGCTTTTGGGACGGGGGACCGAGCACTGAAGCTTTCTTT. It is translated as CASSFWDGGPSTEAFF. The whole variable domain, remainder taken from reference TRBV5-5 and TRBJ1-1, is DAGVTQSPTHLIKTRGQQVTLRCSPISGHKSVSWYQQVLGQGPQFIFQYYEKEERGRGNFPDRFSARQFPNYSSELNVNALLLGDSALYLCASSFWDGGPSTEAFFGQGTRLTVV.

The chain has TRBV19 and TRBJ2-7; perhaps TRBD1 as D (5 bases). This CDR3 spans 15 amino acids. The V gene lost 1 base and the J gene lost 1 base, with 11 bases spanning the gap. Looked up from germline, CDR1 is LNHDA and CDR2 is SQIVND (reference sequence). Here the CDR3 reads CASSIGSGASYEQYF. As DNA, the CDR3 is TGTGCCAGTAGTATAGGTTCTGGGGCATCCTACGAGCAGTACTTC.

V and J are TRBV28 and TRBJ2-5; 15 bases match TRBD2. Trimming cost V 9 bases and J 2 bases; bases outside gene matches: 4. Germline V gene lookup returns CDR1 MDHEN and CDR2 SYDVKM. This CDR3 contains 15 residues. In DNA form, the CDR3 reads TGTGCCAGAGGGACTAGCGGGAGGTGGCAAGAGACCCAGTACTTC. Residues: CARGTSGRWQETQYF.

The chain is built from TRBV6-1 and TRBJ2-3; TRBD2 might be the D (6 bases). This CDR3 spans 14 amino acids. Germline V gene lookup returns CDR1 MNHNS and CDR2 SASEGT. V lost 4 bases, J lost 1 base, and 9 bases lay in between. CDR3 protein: CASSGGVRTDTQYF. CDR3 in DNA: TGTGCCAGCAGTGGGGGGGTACGCACAGATACGCAGTATTTT.

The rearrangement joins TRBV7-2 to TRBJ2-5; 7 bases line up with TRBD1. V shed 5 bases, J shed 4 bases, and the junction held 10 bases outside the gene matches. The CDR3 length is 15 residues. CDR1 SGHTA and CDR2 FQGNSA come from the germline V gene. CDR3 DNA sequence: TGTGCCAGCAGCCTACACTCACAGGGGTCAGAGACCCAGTACTTC. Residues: CASSLHSQGSETQYF.